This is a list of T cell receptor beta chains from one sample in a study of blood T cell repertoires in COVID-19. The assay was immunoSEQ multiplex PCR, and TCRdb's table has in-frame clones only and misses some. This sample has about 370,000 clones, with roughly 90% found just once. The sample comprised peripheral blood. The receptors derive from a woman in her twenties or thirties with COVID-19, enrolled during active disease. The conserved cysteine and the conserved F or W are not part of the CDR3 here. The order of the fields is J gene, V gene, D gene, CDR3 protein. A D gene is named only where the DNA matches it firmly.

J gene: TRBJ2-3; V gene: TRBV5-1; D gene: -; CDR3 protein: ASSPEGGRTDTQY
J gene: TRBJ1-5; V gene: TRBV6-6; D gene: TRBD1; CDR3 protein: ASSYQGAGDQPQH
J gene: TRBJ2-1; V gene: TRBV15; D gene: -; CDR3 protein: ATSRVGANSNEQF
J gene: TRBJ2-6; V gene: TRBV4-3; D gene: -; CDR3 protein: ASSQVEGSGANVLT
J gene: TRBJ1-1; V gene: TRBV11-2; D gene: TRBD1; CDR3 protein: ASSLDLGQGVTEAF
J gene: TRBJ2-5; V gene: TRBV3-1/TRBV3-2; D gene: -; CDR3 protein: ASSQSWTDQETQY
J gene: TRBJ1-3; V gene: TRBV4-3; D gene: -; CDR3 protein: ASSPRPGTIY
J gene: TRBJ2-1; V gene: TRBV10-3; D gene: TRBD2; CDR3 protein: AISELAGSYNEQF
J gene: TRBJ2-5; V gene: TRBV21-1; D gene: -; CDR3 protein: ASSRNRKRQETQY
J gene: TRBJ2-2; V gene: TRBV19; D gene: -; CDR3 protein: ASSTPGVSPGELF
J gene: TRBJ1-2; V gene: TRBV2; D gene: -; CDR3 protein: ASSPGNYGYT
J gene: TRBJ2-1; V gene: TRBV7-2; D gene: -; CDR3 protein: ASSLLGTINEQF
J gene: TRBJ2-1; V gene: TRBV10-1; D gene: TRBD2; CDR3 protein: ASSDPTSGAYNEQF
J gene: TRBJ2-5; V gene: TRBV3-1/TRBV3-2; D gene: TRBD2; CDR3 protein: ASSPVGGGVQETQY
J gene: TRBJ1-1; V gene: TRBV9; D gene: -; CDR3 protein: ASRSRGGGGDTEAF
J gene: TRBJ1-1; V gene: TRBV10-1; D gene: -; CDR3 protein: ASSKQGNTEAF
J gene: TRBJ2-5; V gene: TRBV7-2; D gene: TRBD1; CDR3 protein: ASSRGQGVSETQY
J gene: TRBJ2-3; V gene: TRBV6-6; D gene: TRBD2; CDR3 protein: ASRTSGGLTDTQY
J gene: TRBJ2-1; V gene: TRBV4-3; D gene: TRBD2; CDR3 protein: ASSPGVGVAGYNEQF
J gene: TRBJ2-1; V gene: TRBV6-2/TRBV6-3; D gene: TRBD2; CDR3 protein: ASSAERDPSNEQF
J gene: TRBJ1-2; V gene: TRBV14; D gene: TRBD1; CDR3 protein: ASSQVPGGNGYT
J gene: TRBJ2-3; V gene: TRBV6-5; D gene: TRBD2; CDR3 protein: ASSQRLAADTQY
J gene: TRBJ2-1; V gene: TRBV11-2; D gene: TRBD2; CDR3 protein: ASSLGGGAWNEQF
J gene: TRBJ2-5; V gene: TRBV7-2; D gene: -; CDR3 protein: ATERLAGETQY
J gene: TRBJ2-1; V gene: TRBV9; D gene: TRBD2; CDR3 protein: ASSVDGSGFLDEQF
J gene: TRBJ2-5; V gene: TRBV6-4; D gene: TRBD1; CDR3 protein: ASSDRQGRVETQY
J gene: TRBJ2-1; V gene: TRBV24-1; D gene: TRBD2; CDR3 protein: ATSQAGGPRGKEF
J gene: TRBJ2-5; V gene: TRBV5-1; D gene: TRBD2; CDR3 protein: ASSVLAGGGGGETQY
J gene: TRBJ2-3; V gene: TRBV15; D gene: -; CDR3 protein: ATSRRAAEITDTQY
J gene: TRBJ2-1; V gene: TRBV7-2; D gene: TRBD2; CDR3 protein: ASSSAGTSGGVSYNEQF
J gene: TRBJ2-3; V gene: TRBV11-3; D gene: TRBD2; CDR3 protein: ASSLDRLAGGLFSTDTQY
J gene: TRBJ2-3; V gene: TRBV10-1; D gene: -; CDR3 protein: ASSLRDTQY
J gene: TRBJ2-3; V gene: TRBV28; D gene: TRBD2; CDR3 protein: ASSWGGSDTQY
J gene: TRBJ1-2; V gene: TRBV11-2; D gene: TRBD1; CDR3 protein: ASSFDRASLDYGYT
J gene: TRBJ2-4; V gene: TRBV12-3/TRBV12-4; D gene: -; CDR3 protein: ASSPGDLGIQY
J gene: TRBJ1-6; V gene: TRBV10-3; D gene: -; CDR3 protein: ATSEGREISPLH
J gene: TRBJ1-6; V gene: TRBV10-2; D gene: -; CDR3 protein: ASSESQGSQSPLH
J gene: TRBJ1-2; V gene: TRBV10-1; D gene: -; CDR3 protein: ASSHYRDYGYT
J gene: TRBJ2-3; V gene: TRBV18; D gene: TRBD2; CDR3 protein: ASSPRTGGSADTQY
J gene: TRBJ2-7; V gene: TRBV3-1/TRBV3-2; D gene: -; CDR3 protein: ASSRQGLYEQY
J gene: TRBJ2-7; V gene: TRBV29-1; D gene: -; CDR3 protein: SVEDGGYEQY
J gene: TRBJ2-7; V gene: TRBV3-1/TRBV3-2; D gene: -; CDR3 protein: ASSARTTYEQY
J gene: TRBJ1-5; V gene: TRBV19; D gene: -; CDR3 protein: ASSIVDIHSNQPQH
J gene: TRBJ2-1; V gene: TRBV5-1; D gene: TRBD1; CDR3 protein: ASSLGPGQGVREQF
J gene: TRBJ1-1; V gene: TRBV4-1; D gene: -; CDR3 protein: ASSQRAREGTEAF
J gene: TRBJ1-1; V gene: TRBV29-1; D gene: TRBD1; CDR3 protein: SVDLRGMGTGVGDTEAF
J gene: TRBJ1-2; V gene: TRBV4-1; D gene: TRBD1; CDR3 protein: ASSPLLRPGGGYGYT
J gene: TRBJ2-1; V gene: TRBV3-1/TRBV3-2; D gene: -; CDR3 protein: ASSQGAGGFGEQF
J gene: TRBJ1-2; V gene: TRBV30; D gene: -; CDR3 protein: AWSGAGPHQGYT
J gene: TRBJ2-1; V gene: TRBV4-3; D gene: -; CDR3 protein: ASSLIGNEQF
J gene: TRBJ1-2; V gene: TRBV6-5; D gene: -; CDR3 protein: ASRTGTGGGYT
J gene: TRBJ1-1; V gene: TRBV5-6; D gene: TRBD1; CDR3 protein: ASSSLGQGMNTEAF
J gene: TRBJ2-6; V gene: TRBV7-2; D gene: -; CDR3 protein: ASSGHQRTSAGANVLT
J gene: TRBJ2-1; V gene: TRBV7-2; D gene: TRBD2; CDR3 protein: ASSLSAGDNEQF
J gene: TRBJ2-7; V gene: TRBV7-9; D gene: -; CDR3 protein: ASSAGVRGSSYEQY
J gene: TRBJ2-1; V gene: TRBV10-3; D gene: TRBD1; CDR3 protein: AIRPDRGPYNEQF
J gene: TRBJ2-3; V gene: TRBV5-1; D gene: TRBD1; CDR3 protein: ASSLAGQGTSDTQY